Listed below are T cell receptor beta chains from one sample, sequenced in a study of T cell clones after liver transplantation. Data came from immunoSEQ multiplex PCR; TCRdb stores just in-frame clones and leaves some out. The table lists about 74,000 clones, over 70% of them singletons. Material: CD4+ T cells from blood, obtained before liver transplant. Every receptor here comes from a human donor who received a liver transplant. CDR3s include the opening cysteine and the closing phenylalanine or tryptophan. Each record gives: CDR3 protein, CDR3 DNA, J gene, clone size, V gene, D gene. D genes are given only for firm matches. The size field is filled for only some rows; it gives once, few, many or a size class.

CASSERTGGTGELFF | TGTGCCAGCAGTGAAAGGACAGGGGGTACCGGGGAGCTGTTTTTT | TRBJ2-2 | few | TRBV2 | TRBD1
CASSPRLAGGGGELFF | TGTGCCAGCAGCCCCCGACTAGCGGGGGGAGGCGGGGAGCTGTTTTTT | TRBJ2-2 | - | TRBV7-9 | TRBD2
CASARPPETQYF | TGTGCCAGCGCCCGACCCCCGGAGACCCAGTACTTC | TRBJ2-5 | - | TRBV19 | -
CASSDRRANSYEQYF | TGTGCCAGCAGTGACCGCAGGGCGAACTCCTACGAGCAGTACTTC | TRBJ2-7 | - | TRBV2 | -
CASSLATDTGANVLTF | TGTGCCAGCAGCTTAGCGACGGACACAGGGGCCAACGTCCTGACTTTC | TRBJ2-6 | - | TRBV7-2 | -
CASSLVGAPGKDTEAFF | TGTGCCAGCAGCTTGGTAGGGGCGCCGGGGAAGGACACTGAAGCTTTCTTT | TRBJ1-1 | - | TRBV5-6 | -
CASSSAGGVDTQYF | TGTGCCAGCAGTTCAGCGGGAGGGGTCGATACGCAGTATTTT | TRBJ2-3 | once | TRBV11-3 | TRBD2
CASSLVSVGSNTEAFF | TGTGCCAGCAGCTTAGTAAGTGTTGGTAGTAACACTGAAGCTTTCTTT | TRBJ1-1 | - | TRBV7-2 | -
CASRVQGAANYGYTF | TGTGCCAGCAGGGTACAGGGGGCTGCTAACTATGGCTACACCTTC | TRBJ1-2 | - | TRBV28 | TRBD1
CAWTGQDSYEQYF | TGTGCCTGGACGGGACAGGATTCCTACGAGCAGTACTTC | TRBJ2-7 | medium-sized | TRBV30 | TRBD1
CASSSKGQGGNEQFF | TGTGCCAGTAGCTCAAAGGGACAGGGCGGCAATGAGCAGTTCTTC | TRBJ2-1 | - | TRBV19 | TRBD1
CAWKKKPGGSFYEQYF | TGTGCCTGGAAAAAGAAGCCAGGGGGTTCCTTCTACGAGCAGTACTTC | TRBJ2-7 | - | TRBV30 | TRBD1
CASSRYGTGMNTEAFF | TGTGCCAGCAGCCGCTACGGGACAGGGATGAACACTGAAGCTTTCTTT | TRBJ1-1 | - | TRBV9 | TRBD1
CASSLVPNTDTQYF | TGCGCCAGCAGCTTGGTCCCTAACACAGATACGCAGTATTTT | TRBJ2-3 | - | TRBV5-1 | -
CASKQGRDILYEQYF | TGTGCCAGTAAACAAGGGCGGGACATTCTCTACGAGCAGTACTTC | TRBJ2-7 | - | TRBV19 | -
CASSLEVRTMAFF | TGTGCCAGCAGCTTAGAGGTCCGGACAATGGCTTTCTTT | TRBJ1-1 | - | TRBV7-9 | -
CASSSSSGRGSDTQYF | TGTGCCAGCAGTTCCTCTAGCGGGAGGGGATCAGATACGCAGTATTTT | TRBJ2-3 | - | TRBV6-7 | TRBD2
CASSLTGQRTNYGYTF | TGTGCCAGCAGTCTCACGGGACAGCGTACGAACTATGGCTACACCTTC | TRBJ1-2 | - | TRBV28 | TRBD1
CASSSLANTEAFF | TGTGCCAGCAGCTCTCTAGCGAACACTGAAGCTTTCTTT | TRBJ1-1 | - | TRBV5-4 | -
CATGAGTGGTEAFF | TGCGCCACCGGAGCCGGGACAGGGGGTACTGAAGCTTTCTTT | TRBJ1-1 | - | TRBV5-1 | TRBD1
CSAPGLSGDTQYF | TGCAGCGCCCCGGGACTCTCGGGAGATACGCAGTATTTT | TRBJ2-3 | few | TRBV29-1 | -
CASSSPPLGSYEQYF | TGTGCCAGCAGTTCACCCCCCCTCGGTTCCTACGAGCAGTACTTC | TRBJ2-7 | - | TRBV6-6 | -
CASSLALGDRDYGYTF | TGTGCCAGCAGCTTAGCGCTAGGGGACCGAGACTATGGCTACACCTTC | TRBJ1-2 | once | TRBV7-2 | -
CASSPRTGATNEKLFF | TGTGCCAGCAGCCCAAGAACAGGGGCCACCAATGAAAAACTGTTTTTT | TRBJ1-4 | once | TRBV28 | TRBD1
CASSVGQPSTDTQYF | TGTGCCAGCAGCGTAGGACAGCCTAGCACAGATACGCAGTATTTT | TRBJ2-3 | - | TRBV9 | -
CSVRGGLANEKLFF | TGCAGCGTCCGAGGGGGTCTAGCTAATGAAAAACTGTTTTTT | TRBJ1-4 | - | TRBV29-1 | -
CASSPRTGGQDTDTQYF | TGTGCCAGCAGCCCCCGGACAGGGGGCCAAGACACAGATACGCAGTATTTT | TRBJ2-3 | - | TRBV4-2 | TRBD1
CASSPTGTGYDEKLFF | TGCGCCAGCAGCCCAACCGGGACAGGGTACGATGAAAAACTGTTTTTT | TRBJ1-4 | - | TRBV5-1 | TRBD1
CASSPQTGEETQYF | TGTGCCAGCAGCCCACAGACTGGGGAAGAGACCCAGTACTTC | TRBJ2-5 | - | TRBV5-4 | -
CAWSAYTDTQYF | TGTGCCTGGAGTGCCTACACAGATACGCAGTATTTT | TRBJ2-3 | - | TRBV30 | -
CASSERQGKGYTF | TGTGCCAGCAGTGAACGGCAAGGGAAGGGCTACACCTTC | TRBJ1-2 | - | TRBV25-1 | -
CASSLALAGVYNEQFF | TGTGCCAGCAGCTTGGCACTAGCGGGAGTGTACAATGAGCAGTTCTTC | TRBJ2-1 | - | TRBV5-4 | TRBD2